The entry below gives a single T cell receptor beta chain sequence along with its context. Its antigen is currently unknown. The record originates from a study of vaccination and CD4 T cells after COVID-19. Whole-study context: The study enrolled six male and four female convalescents, two of whom were Hispanic. Each of a few convalescent patients provided samples at day 14 and again at days 161 to 241 post-vaccination. Overall study findings and caveats: Median SARS-CoV-2-reactive clonotype numbers rose nonsignificantly, about 20 to 38.

Time point given: late sampling 161 to 241 days after vaccination in three convalescent patients. Recorded positive PCR dates fall between March and December 2020, preceding US Alpha, Beta and Delta variants. TCRdb fed the PCR reads into MiXCR, producing one record per CDR3 protein. The repertoire consists of approximately 29,000 distinct CDR3 sequences, with roughly 50% occurring once and the leading ten covering about 5%. The V end lost 0 bases, the J end lost 4 bases, and 5 bases lay between the germline ends. Germline V CDR1 and CDR2: MGHRA, YSYEKL. This CDR3 has 13 residues. This specimen consisted of CD4+ T cells from blood, obtained about 7 months after SARS-CoV-2 vaccination. This rearrangement joins TRBV4-1 to TRBJ2-3, with D uncertain. This sequence was found in a human donor who had recovered from COVID-19. The CDR3: CASSQDPADTQYF. In nucleotides, the CDR3 is TGCGCCAGCAGCCAAGACCCCGCAGATACGCAGTATTTT.